Listed here is a single T cell receptor (beta chain). Its antigen remains unidentified. This specimen belongs to a study of response to subunit inactivated influenza vaccine. General observations from the study: The authors suggested that few new T cells are recruited per seasonal influenza vaccination.

One entry per CDR3 protein results from TCRdb running MiXCR on the RT-PCR reads. The table shows about 520,000 distinct CDR3 sequences, with 9.5% to 13% occurring only once. The CDR3 totals 16 residues. The ends were cut back, 5 bases at V and 0 bases at J, with 14 bases in the middle. Germline CDR1 is SEHNR and CDR2 is FQNEAQ (reference sequence). This specimen consisted of PBMCs from blood, obtained about 6 weeks after vaccination. The origin of this receptor is a man over 45 who received an inactivated influenza vaccine. The chain employs TRBV7-9 and TRBJ2-1; possible D gene TRBD2, 6 bases. CDR3 in DNA: TGTGCCAGCAGCCCGATTAGCGGTAGCTCCTACAATGAGCAGTTCTTC. It translates to CASSPISGSSYNEQFF. Full variable domain (remainder filled in from reference TRBV7-9 and TRBJ2-1): DTGVSQNPRHKITKRGQNVTFRCDPISEHNRLYWYRQTLGQGPEFLTYFQNEAQLEKSRLLSDRFSAERPKGSFSTLEIQRTEQGDSAMYLCASSPISGSSYNEQFFGPGTRLTVL.